This TCR beta chain emerged from a study of T cell responses to AZD1222 COVID-19 vaccine. CDR3 length equals 15 residues. Germline values: CDR1 SGHVS, CDR2 FQNEAQ. Trimming took off 3 bases at V and 4 bases at J, with 12 bases between the two ends. This clone was seen more than once but under ten times. Sequenced by immunoSEQ multiplex PCR; TCRdb stores in-frame clones only, minus some. The repertoire consists of over 100,000 clones, with approximately 90% occurring once and the leading ten covering approximately 8.4%. The V call is TRBV7-8, the J call TRBJ2-2; possibly TRBD1 for D (6 bases). The sample here was peripheral blood, taken on day 0 of AZD1222 vaccination. The receptor's source is an adult in good health. The CDR3 nucleotides are TGTGCCAGCAGCTTTTTCAGGGGACGCACCGGGGAGCTGTTTTTT. This sequence encodes CASSFFRGRTGELFF.